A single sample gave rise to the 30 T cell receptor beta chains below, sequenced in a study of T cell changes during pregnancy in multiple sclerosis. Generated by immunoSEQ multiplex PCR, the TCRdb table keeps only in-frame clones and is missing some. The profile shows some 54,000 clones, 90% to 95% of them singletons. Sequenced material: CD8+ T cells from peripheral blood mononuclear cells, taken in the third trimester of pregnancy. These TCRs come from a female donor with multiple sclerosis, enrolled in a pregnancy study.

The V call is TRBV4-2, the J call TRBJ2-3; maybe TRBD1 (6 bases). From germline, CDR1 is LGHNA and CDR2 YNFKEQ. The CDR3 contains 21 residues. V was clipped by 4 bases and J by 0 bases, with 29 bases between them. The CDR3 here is CASSPNTGYGEGVASTDTQYF. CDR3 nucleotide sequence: TGTGCCAGCAGCCCAAACACAGGGTATGGCGAGGGGGTTGCTAGCACAGATACGCAGTATTTT.

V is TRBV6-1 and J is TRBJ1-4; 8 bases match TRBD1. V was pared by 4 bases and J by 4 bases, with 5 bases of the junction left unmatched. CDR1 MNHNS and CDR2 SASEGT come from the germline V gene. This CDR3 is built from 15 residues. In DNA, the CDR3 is TGTGCCAGCAGTGGATGGGACAGGTTTAATGAAAAACTGTTTTTT. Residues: CASSGWDRFNEKLFF.

CDR3 coding DNA: TGTGCCAGCAGTCTCTTTTTACTTGCTGGGGCAGGGGATACTAACTATGGCTACACCTTC. This translates into CASSLFLLAGAGDTNYGYTF. The rearrangement links TRBV28 to TRBJ1-2, with D tentatively TRBD1 (6 bases). The germline V and J ends were trimmed by 5 bases and 0 bases, with 28 bases remaining between them. From germline, CDR1 is MDHEN and CDR2 SYDVKM. CDR3 size: 20 residues.

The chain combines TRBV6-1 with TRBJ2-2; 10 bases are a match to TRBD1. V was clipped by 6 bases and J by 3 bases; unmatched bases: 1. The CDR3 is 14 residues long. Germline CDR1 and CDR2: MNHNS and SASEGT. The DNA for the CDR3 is TGTGCCAGCAGCGGGACAGGGGACACCGGGGAGCTGTTTTTT. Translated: CASSGTGDTGELFF.

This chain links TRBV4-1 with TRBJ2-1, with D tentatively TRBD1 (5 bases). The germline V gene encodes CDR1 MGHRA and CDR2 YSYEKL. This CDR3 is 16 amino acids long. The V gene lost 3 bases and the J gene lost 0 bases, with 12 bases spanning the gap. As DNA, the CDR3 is TGCGCCAGCAGCCAGAGACAGACCCTCTCCTACAATGAGCAGTTCTTC. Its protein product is CASSQRQTLSYNEQFF.

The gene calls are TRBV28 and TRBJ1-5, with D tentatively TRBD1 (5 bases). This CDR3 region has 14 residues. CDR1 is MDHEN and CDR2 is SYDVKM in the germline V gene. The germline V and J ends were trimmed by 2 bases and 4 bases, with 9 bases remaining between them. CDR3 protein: CASSLGQGNQPQHF. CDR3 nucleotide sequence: TGTGCCAGCAGTTTAGGGCAGGGTAATCAGCCCCAGCATTTT.

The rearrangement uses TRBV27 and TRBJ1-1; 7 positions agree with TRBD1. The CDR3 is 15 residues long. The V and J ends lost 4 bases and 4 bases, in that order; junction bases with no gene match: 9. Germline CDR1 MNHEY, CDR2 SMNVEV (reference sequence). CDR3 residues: CASSSDREGSTEAFF. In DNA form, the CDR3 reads TGTGCCAGCAGTTCAGACAGGGAAGGGAGCACTGAAGCTTTCTTT.

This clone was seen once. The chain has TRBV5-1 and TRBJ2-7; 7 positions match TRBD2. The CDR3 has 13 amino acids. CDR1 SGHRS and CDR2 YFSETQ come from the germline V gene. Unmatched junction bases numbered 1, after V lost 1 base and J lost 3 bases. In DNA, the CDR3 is TGCGCCAGCAGCTTGTCTAGCGGCTACGAGCAGTACTTC. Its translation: CASSLSSGYEQYF.

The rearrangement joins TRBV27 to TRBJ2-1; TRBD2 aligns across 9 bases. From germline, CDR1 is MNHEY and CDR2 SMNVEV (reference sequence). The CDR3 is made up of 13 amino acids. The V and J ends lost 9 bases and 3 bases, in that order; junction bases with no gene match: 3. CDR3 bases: TGTGCCAGTAAGCGGGAGGTCTACAATGAGCAGTTCTTC. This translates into CASKREVYNEQFF.

The CDR3 region is CASGLSSYEQYF. DNA of the CDR3: TGTGCCAGCGGACTGAGCTCCTACGAGCAGTACTTC. The V and J genes are TRBV28 and TRBJ2-7; TRBD2 is a possible D gene (5 bases). CDR3 length: 12 residues. V shed 8 bases and J shed 0 bases, with 8 bases lying between them. In germline, CDR1 is MDHEN, CDR2 SYDVKM.

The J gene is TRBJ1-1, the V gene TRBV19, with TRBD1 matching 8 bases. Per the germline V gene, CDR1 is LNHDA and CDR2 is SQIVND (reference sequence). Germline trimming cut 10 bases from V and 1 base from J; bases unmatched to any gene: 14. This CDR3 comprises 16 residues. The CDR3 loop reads CATHPRRTGQNTEAFF. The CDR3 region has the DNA TGTGCCACCCACCCACGACGGACAGGGCAGAACACTGAAGCTTTCTTT. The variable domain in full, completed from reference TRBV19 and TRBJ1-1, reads DGGITQSPKYLFRKEGQNVTLSCEQNLNHDAMYWYRQDPGQGLRLIYYSQIVNDFQKGDIAEGYSVSREKKESFPLTVTSAQKNPTAFYLCATHPRRTGQNTEAFFGQGTRLTVV.

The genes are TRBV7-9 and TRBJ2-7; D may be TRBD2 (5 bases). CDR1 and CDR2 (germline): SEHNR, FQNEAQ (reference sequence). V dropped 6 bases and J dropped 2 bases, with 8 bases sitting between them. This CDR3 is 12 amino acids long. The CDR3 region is CASSEGAYEQYF. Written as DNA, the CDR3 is TGTGCCAGCAGTGAGGGTGCCTACGAGCAGTACTTC.

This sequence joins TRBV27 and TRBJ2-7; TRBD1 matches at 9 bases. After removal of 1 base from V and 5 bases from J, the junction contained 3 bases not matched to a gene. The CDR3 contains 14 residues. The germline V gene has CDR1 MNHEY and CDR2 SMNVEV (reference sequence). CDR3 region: CASSLLGQGNEQYF. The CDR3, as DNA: TGTGCCAGCAGTTTATTGGGACAGGGAAACGAGCAGTACTTC.

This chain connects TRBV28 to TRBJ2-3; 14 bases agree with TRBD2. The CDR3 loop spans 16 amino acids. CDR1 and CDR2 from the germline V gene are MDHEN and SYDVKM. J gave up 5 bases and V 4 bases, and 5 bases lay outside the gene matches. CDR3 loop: CASSSRGTSGGDTQYF. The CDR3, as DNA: TGTGCCAGCAGTTCCCGTGGGACTAGCGGGGGAGATACGCAGTATTTT.

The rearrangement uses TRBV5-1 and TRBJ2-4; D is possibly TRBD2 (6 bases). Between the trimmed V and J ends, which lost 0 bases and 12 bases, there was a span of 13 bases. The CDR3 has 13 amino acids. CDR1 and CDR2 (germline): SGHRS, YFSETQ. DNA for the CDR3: TGCGCCAGCAGCTTGGCCGGGACTGCTGGTCAGTACTTC. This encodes CASSLAGTAGQYF.

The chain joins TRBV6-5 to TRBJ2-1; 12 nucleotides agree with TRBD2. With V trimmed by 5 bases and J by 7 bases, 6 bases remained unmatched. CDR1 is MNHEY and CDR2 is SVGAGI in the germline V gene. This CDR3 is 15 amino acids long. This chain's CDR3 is CASSLRLAGVNEQFF. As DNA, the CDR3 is TGTGCCAGCAGTCTCCGACTAGCGGGGGTGAATGAGCAGTTCTTC.

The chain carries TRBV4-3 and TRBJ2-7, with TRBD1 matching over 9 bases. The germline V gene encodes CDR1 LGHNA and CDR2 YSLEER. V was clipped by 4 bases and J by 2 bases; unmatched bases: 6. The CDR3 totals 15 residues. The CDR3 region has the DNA TGCGCCAGCAGCCCCGGGACAGGGCTAACCTACGAGCAGTACTTC. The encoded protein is CASSPGTGLTYEQYF.

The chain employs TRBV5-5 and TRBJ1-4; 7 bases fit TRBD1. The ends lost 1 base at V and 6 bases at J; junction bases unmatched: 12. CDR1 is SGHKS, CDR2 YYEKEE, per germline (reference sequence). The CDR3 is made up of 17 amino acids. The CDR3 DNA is TGTGCCAGCAGCTTGAACTCCCAGGGGGTGTGGGATGAAAAACTGTTTTTT. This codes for CASSLNSQGVWDEKLFF.

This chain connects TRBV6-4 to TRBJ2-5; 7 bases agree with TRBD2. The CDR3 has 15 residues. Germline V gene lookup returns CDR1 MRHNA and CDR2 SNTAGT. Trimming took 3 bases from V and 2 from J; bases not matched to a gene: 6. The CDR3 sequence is CASSEWAGEQETQYF. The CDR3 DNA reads TGTGCCAGCAGTGAGTGGGCGGGGGAACAAGAGACCCAGTACTTC.

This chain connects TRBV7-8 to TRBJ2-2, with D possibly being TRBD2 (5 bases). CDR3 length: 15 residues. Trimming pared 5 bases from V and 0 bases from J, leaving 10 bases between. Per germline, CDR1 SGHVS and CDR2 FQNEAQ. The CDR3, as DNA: TGTGCCAGCAGCCTAAGGACTCCGAACACCGGGGAGCTGTTTTTT. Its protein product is CASSLRTPNTGELFF.

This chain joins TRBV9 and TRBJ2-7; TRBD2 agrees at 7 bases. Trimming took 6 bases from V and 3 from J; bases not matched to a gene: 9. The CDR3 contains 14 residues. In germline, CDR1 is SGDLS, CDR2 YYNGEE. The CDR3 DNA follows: TGTGCCAGCACCCCCGGTACGGGGGGCTACGAGCAGTACTTC. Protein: CASTPGTGGYEQYF.

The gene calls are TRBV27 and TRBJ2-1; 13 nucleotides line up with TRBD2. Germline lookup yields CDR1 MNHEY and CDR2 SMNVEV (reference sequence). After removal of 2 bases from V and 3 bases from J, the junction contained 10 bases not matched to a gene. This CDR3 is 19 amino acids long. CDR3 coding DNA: TGTGCCAGCAGTTTACATGGACTAGCGGGAGTAGGGAACTACAATGAGCAGTTCTTC. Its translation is CASSLHGLAGVGNYNEQFF.

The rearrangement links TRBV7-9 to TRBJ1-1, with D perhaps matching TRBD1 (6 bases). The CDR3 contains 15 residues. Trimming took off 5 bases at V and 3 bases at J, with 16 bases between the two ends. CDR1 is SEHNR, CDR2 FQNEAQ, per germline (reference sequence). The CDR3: CASSPEGGPYTEAFF. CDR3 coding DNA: TGTGCCAGCAGCCCCGAAGGGGGACCTTACACTGAAGCTTTCTTT.

The chain's CDR3 is CASSPRDRGSRNTEAFF. The CDR3 nucleotides read TGTGCCAGCAGCCCCCGGGACAGGGGGTCGAGGAACACTGAAGCTTTCTTT. V usage is TRBV11-1 and J usage is TRBJ1-1, with TRBD1 matching over 11 bases. The CDR3 length is 17 residues. The junction had 9 bases not matched to a gene; V was cut back by 5 bases and J by 1 base. Germline loops: CDR1 SGHAT, CDR2 FQDESV (reference sequence).

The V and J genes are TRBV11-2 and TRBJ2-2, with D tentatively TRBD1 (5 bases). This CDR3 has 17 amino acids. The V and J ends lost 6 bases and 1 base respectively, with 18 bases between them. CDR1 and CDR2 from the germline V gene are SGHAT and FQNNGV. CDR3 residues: CASSVLWGHENTGELFF. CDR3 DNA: TGTGCCAGCAGTGTCCTTTGGGGCCATGAGAACACCGGGGAGCTGTTTTTT.

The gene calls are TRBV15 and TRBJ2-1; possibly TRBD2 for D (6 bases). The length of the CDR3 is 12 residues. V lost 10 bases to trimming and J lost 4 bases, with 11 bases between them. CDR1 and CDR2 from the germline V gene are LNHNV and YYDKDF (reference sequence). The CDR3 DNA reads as TGTGCCATCGGAGGGGAATACAATGAGCAGTTCTTC. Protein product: CAIGGEYNEQFF.

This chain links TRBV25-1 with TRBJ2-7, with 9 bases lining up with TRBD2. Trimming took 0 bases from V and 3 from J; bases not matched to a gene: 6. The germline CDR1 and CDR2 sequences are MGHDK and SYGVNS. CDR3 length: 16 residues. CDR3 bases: TGTGCCAGCAGTGAATATTTAGGACTAGCGCTCTACGAGCAGTACTTC. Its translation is CASSEYLGLALYEQYF.

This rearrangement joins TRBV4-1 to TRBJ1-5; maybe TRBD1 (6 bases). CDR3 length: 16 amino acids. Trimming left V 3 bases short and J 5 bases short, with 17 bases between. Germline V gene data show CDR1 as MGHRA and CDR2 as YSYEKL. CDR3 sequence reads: CASSHKGGEMHQPQHF. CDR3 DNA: TGCGCCAGCAGCCACAAAGGGGGAGAAATGCATCAGCCCCAGCATTTT.

CDR3 sequence: CSVGGGSSYEQYF. DNA for the CDR3: TGCAGCGTTGGAGGGGGTTCCTCCTACGAGCAGTACTTC. The J gene is TRBJ2-7, the V gene TRBV29-1, with D possibly TRBD1 on 6 matching bases. CDR3 size: 13 residues. The germline V and J ends were trimmed by 4 bases and 0 bases, with 10 bases remaining between them. CDR1 and CDR2 from the germline V gene are SQVTM and ANQGSEA.

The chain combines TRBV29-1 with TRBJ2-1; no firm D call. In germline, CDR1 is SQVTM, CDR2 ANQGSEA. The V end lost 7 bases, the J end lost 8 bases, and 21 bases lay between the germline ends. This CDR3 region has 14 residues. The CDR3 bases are TGCAGCGGCGAGCTAGGTTCGATGAGCGATGAGCAGTTCTTC. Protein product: CSGELGSMSDEQFF.